Presented here are 18 T cell receptor beta chains from one specimen sequenced in a study of the immune and genomic landscape of osteosarcoma. Assay: immunoSEQ multiplex PCR; the TCRdb copy retains only in-frame clones and omits some. The sample lists about 1,100 clones; about three fifths were seen once. The material sequenced was tumor tissue from a local recurrence in the femur. The receptors shown here come from a man between 65 and 85 years old with osteosarcoma.

The chain has TRBV18 and TRBJ1-2; tentatively, D is TRBD1 (5 bases). Germline values: CDR1 KGHSH, CDR2 LQKENI. Trimming pared 2 bases from V and 0 bases from J, leaving 13 bases between. The CDR3 consists of 16 residues. CDR3 residues: CASSPERGPTNYGYTF. DNA for the CDR3: TGTGCCAGCTCACCAGAAAGGGGCCCAACTAACTATGGCTACACCTTC. Using reference TRBV18 and TRBJ1-2 for the parts outside the CDR3, the full variable domain is NAGVMQNPRHLVRRRGQEARLRCSPMKGHSHVYWYRQLPEEGLKFMVYLQKENIIDESGMPKERFSAEFPKEGPSILRIQQVVRGDSAAYFCASSPERGPTNYGYTFGSGTRLTVV.

The V gene is TRBV4-1, the J gene TRBJ2-7, with 11 positions matching TRBD1. The germline gives CDR1 MGHRA, CDR2 YSYEKL. V lost 4 bases to trimming and J lost 6 bases; unmatched junction nucleotides: 8. This CDR3 spans 15 amino acids. CDR3 in amino acids: CASSLGQGAVGEQYF. The CDR3 nucleotides read TGCGCCAGCAGCCTTGGACAGGGGGCCGTGGGCGAGCAGTACTTC.

This clone was counted a few times. The CDR3, as DNA: TGTGCCAGCAGTGTACGACGGCCTAGCACAGATACGCAGTATTTT. Its protein is CASSVRRPSTDTQYF. The chain combines TRBV2 with TRBJ2-3; no clear D gene. The CDR3 contains 15 residues. Germline values: CDR1 SNHLY, CDR2 FYNNEI. V shed 4 bases and J shed 0 bases, with 11 bases lying between them.

This clone was observed a single time. The chain employs TRBV7-9 and TRBJ1-5, with TRBD1 matching over 7 bases. V dropped 5 bases and J dropped 6; count of bases not matched to a gene: 4. Germline V gene sequence: CDR1 SEHNR, CDR2 FQNEAQ (reference sequence). The CDR3 length is 13 residues. The CDR3 DNA sequence: TGTGCCAGCAGCGAGGGACAGATTCAGCCCCAGCATTTT. Protein: CASSEGQIQPQHF.

J is TRBJ2-3 and V is TRBV14; TRBD2 might be the D (6 bases). There are 17 residues in the CDR3. V gave up 1 base and J gave up 1 base, with 15 bases separating them. Looked up from germline, CDR1 is SGHDN and CDR2 is FVKESK. The CDR3 DNA sequence: TGTGCCAGCAGCCAAGGACTAGTCGGGAGTCGCACAGATACGCAGTATTTT. Its translation: CASSQGLVGSRTDTQYF.

Here the CDR3 reads CASSPSGPWSEQYF. CDR3 nucleotide sequence: TGTGCCAGCAGCCCCTCCGGGCCCTGGTCTGAGCAGTACTTC. The J gene is TRBJ2-7, the V gene TRBV6-6; D remains ambiguous. The CDR3 length is 14 residues. The germline V gene has CDR1 MNHNY and CDR2 SVGAGI (reference sequence). Trimming cost V 6 bases and J 7 bases, with 19 bases left between them.

The chain uses TRBV6-1 and TRBJ2-5; perhaps TRBD1 as D (6 bases). V gave up 3 bases and J gave up 5 bases, with 16 bases separating them. The V gene's germline CDR1 is MNHNS and CDR2 SASEGT. The CDR3 runs to 15 residues. CDR3 protein: CASSDKTGRLETQYF. The CDR3 coding sequence is TGTGCCAGCAGTGACAAAACAGGGAGACTCGAGACCCAGTACTTC.

The chain links TRBV30 to TRBJ1-6; the match to TRBD1 covers 7 bases. Germline V gene sequence: CDR1 GTSNPN, CDR2 SVGIG (reference sequence). The CDR3 is 14 residues long. Unmatched junction bases numbered 9, after V lost 6 bases and J lost 7 bases. The CDR3 region is CACSRDSWNSPLHF. The CDR3 nucleotides read TGTGCCTGTTCCCGGGACAGCTGGAATTCACCCCTCCACTTT.

Written as DNA, the CDR3 is TGTGCCAGCTCACCTGACAGGTTGAGCGCTGAAGCTTTCTTT. Protein product: CASSPDRLSAEAFF. This sequence joins TRBV18 and TRBJ1-1; the D gene is possibly TRBD1 (6 bases). Germline lookup yields CDR1 KGHSH and CDR2 LQKENI. The CDR3 runs to 14 residues. V was pared by 3 bases and J by 6 bases, with 14 bases between.

This chain links TRBV5-4 with TRBJ2-7; 7 bases align to TRBD2. CDR1 is SGHNT and CDR2 is YYREEE in the germline V gene (reference sequence). The CDR3 spans 15 residues. V shed 2 bases and J 2 bases; nucleotides not matched to a gene: 7. The DNA for the CDR3 is TGTGCCAGCAGCTTACGGGACTACACCACCTACGAGCAGTACTTC. Protein product: CASSLRDYTTYEQYF.

This chain links TRBV7-9 with TRBJ2-1, with a possible D match to TRBD2 (6 bases). The CDR3 has 12 amino acids. The V and J ends lost 3 bases and 9 bases respectively, with 9 bases between them. Germline CDR1 SEHNR, CDR2 FQNEAQ (reference sequence). The CDR3 nucleotides read TGTGCCAGCAGCTTGATCGGGGGTGAGCAGTTCTTC. Its protein is CASSLIGGEQFF.

This clone appeared a few times. The V gene is TRBV10-2, the J gene TRBJ1-5, with D perhaps matching TRBD1 (6 bases). The V gene lost 7 bases and the J gene lost 2 bases, with 9 bases spanning the gap. The CDR3 spans 13 residues. Germline V gene data show CDR1 as WSHSY and CDR2 as SAAADI. The CDR3 protein is CASTTGRNQPQHF. The CDR3 bases are TGCGCCAGCACAACAGGGCGCAATCAGCCCCAGCATTTT.

This clone is large within its sample. The chain links TRBV7-9 to TRBJ1-1; 9 positions match TRBD1. J lost 4 bases, V lost 7 bases, and 7 bases had no gene match. The CDR3 is 14 amino acids. Germline V gives CDR1 SEHNR, CDR2 FQNEAQ (reference sequence). The CDR3 spells CASTIGTGFTEAFF. The CDR3 DNA reads as TGTGCCAGCACAATAGGGACAGGGTTCACTGAAGCTTTCTTT.

By sample fraction, this clone is large. J is TRBJ1-5 and V is TRBV7-6; D uncertain. The CDR3 loop spans 13 amino acids. From germline, CDR1 is SGHVS and CDR2 FNYEAQ. Between the trimmed V and J ends, which lost 5 bases and 3 bases, there was a span of 8 bases. The CDR3 region is CASSVDLNQPQHF. The CDR3 DNA follows: TGTGCCAGCAGCGTCGACCTCAATCAGCCCCAGCATTTT.

CDR3 DNA: TGTGCCAGCAGCTTGGCTCCGTCGGAGGTCCACGAGCAGTACTTC. Translated, it gives CASSLAPSEVHEQYF. This chain joins TRBV5-4 and TRBJ2-7; D perhaps matches TRBD2 (5 bases). Germline V gene data show CDR1 as SGHNT and CDR2 as YYREEE (reference sequence). This CDR3 region has 15 residues. Trimming took off 0 bases at V and 5 bases at J, with 15 bases between the two ends.

This clone was counted only a few times. The genes are TRBV5-1 and TRBJ1-2, with D possibly matching TRBD1 (6 bases). This CDR3 comprises 16 residues. V was shortened by 3 bases and J by 8 bases, with 23 bases between the two germline ends. CDR1 is SGHRS, CDR2 YFSETQ, per germline. The CDR3 coding sequence is TGCGCCAGCAGCTCGGCTAGGGGGGGGGAGTCAGGCGGCTACACCTTC. Protein: CASSSARGGESGGYTF. The whole variable domain, filled in from reference TRBV5-1 and TRBJ1-2, reads KAGVTQTPRYLIKTRGQQVTLSCSPISGHRSVSWYQQTPGQGLQFLFEYFSETQRNKGNFPGRFSGRQFSNSRSEMNVSTLELGDSALYLCASSSARGGESGGYTFGSGTRLTVV.

This chain joins TRBV6-5 and TRBJ2-5; D might be TRBD1 (6 bases). This CDR3 comprises 14 residues. The V and J ends lost 10 bases and 2 bases respectively, with 17 bases between them. The germline gives CDR1 MNHEY, CDR2 SVGAGI. CDR3 loop: CATTGRQGQETQYF. Here the CDR3 DNA reads TGTGCCACCACGGGTCGTCAGGGGCAAGAGACCCAGTACTTC.

J is TRBJ2-5 and V is TRBV5-1, with D perhaps matching TRBD1 or TRBD2 (5 bases each). CDR3 size: 14 residues. The ends were cut back, 0 bases at V and 5 bases at J, with 11 bases in the middle. Germline-derived CDR1 and CDR2 are SGHRS and YFSETQ. DNA of the CDR3: TGCGCCAGCAGCTTGGGGGACCCCGCGGAGACCCAGTACTTC. It yields the protein CASSLGDPAETQYF.